The 27 T cell receptor beta chains in this list originate from one sample, sequenced in a study of T cell responses to AZD1222 COVID-19 vaccine. Assay used: immunoSEQ multiplex PCR; TCRdb lists only in-frame clones, some missing. The sample has about 100,000 clones; about 87% are singletons. Sample: peripheral blood, taken on day 0 of AZD1222 vaccination. These receptors originate from an adult in good health.

This clone has a single count. The chain joins TRBV27 to TRBJ1-2; no reliable D call. The CDR3 has 15 amino acids. Trimming pared 5 bases from V and 6 bases from J, leaving 19 bases between. Per germline, CDR1 MNHEY and CDR2 SMNVEV (reference sequence). Here the CDR3 DNA reads TGTGCCAGCAGTCCGTACCAGACACGTGGGAATGGCTACACCTTC. It encodes CASSPYQTRGNGYTF.

There are a few counts of this clone. The chain uses TRBV19 and TRBJ2-5; D could derive from TRBD1 or TRBD2 (5 bases each). The germline V gene encodes CDR1 LNHDA and CDR2 SQIVND (reference sequence). This CDR3 comprises 15 residues. Between the trimmed V and J ends, which lost 7 bases and 5 bases, there was a span of 20 bases. In nucleotides, the CDR3 is TGTGCCAGTACCCCTGGGGGTGGGGGATGGGAGACCCAGTACTTC. It yields the protein CASTPGGGGWETQYF.

The J gene is TRBJ1-2, the V gene TRBV7-2; 8 positions match TRBD1. The CDR3 contains 17 residues. After removal of 1 base from V and 7 bases from J, the junction contained 14 bases not matched to a gene. Germline lookup yields CDR1 SGHTA and CDR2 FQGNSA. The CDR3 coding sequence is TGTGCCAGCAGCTTAGTTCAGGGGGCAATTTATAGTAGTGGCTACACCTTC. As protein: CASSLVQGAIYSSGYTF.

This chain links TRBV5-1 with TRBJ1-2, with 7 positions matching TRBD1. The trim removed 1 base at V and 8 bases at J, leaving 20 bases unmatched. CDR1 and CDR2 (germline): SGHRS, YFSETQ. The CDR3 totals 18 residues. The CDR3 DNA follows: TGCGCCAGCAGCTTGTCCACGCCGGGACAGCAGTGGCTATCGGGCTACACCTTC. It yields the protein CASSLSTPGQQWLSGYTF.

CDR3 sequence reads: CASSFRGIDYNEQFF. CDR3 sequence (DNA): TGTGCCAGCAGTTTCCGCGGAATTGACTACAATGAGCAGTTCTTC. The V gene is TRBV6-2 or TRBV6-3, the J gene TRBJ2-1; D not certain. V was trimmed by 4 bases and J by 3 bases, leaving 13 bases between them. This CDR3 region has 15 residues. Germline CDR1 and CDR2: MNHEY and SVGEGT.

The chain recombines TRBV4-1 with TRBJ2-3; TRBD2 matches 10 bases. J lost 1 base, V lost 2 bases, and 3 bases had no gene match. Looked up from germline, CDR1 is MGHRA and CDR2 is YSYEKL. The CDR3 has 16 amino acids. CDR3 loop: CASSQPGLAGTDTQYF. The CDR3 DNA reads TGCGCCAGCAGCCAACCAGGACTAGCGGGCACAGATACGCAGTATTTT.

This chain uses TRBV19 with TRBJ2-7; a weak D match, TRBD1 (6 bases). Trimming left V 5 bases short and J 1 base short, with 12 bases between. This CDR3 contains 14 residues. Germline CDR1 is LNHDA and CDR2 is SQIVND (reference sequence). CDR3 protein: CASSSTGSSYEQYF. The CDR3 bases are TGTGCCAGTAGTTCGACAGGTTCTTCCTACGAGCAGTACTTC.

J is TRBJ2-1 and V is TRBV7-9; D might be TRBD1 (5 bases). This CDR3 is built from 15 residues. Trimming stripped 0 bases from V and 4 bases from J, with 10 bases between. From germline, CDR1 is SEHNR and CDR2 FQNEAQ (reference sequence). CDR3 sequence reads: CASSLAQGAYNEQFF. CDR3 sequence (DNA): TGTGCCAGCAGCTTAGCGCAAGGGGCGTACAATGAGCAGTTCTTC.

The rearrangement links TRBV10-3 to TRBJ1-5; D unclear. Germline values: CDR1 ENHRY, CDR2 SYGVKD. The CDR3 length is 13 residues. Trimming removed 0 bases at V and 5 bases at J, with 5 bases between. The CDR3 is CAISESRDQPQHF. The DNA for the CDR3 is TGTGCCATCAGTGAGTCGAGAGATCAGCCCCAGCATTTT.

This rearrangement joins TRBV2 to TRBJ1-5, with TRBD1 as a possible D gene (5 bases). Germline CDR1 is SNHLY and CDR2 is FYNNEI. The CDR3 has 14 residues. Trimming stripped 7 bases from V and 5 bases from J, with 15 bases between. CDR3 nucleotide sequence: TGTGCCAGCACTACCCGGGACGGCTATCAGCCCCAGCATTTT. Translated: CASTTRDGYQPQHF.

The rearrangement uses TRBV5-4 and TRBJ2-3; 9 bases align to TRBD1. Germline V gene data show CDR1 as SGHNT and CDR2 as YYREEE (reference sequence). The CDR3 consists of 15 residues. The V and J ends lost 2 bases and 3 bases, in that order; junction bases with no gene match: 4. CDR3 amino acids: CASSFGDRATDTQYF. DNA for the CDR3: TGTGCCAGCAGCTTTGGGGACAGGGCGACAGATACGCAGTATTTT.

J is TRBJ1-1 and V is TRBV6-2 or TRBV6-3, with D possibly TRBD1 on 6 matching bases. Trimming took 6 bases from V and 1 from J, leaving 12 bases between them. The CDR3 is 14 amino acids. Germline V gene sequence: CDR1 MNHEY, CDR2 SVGEGT. The CDR3 nucleotides read TGTGCCAGCAGCCAGGGGTTCCCGAACACTGAAGCTTTCTTT. It is translated as CASSQGFPNTEAFF.

The chain is built from TRBV2 and TRBJ2-2, with D unclear. CDR1 and CDR2 from the germline V gene are SNHLY and FYNNEI. V shed 6 bases and J shed 0 bases, with 14 bases lying between them. This CDR3 is built from 16 residues. The CDR3 here is CASRARTQANTGELFF. In nucleotides, the CDR3 is TGTGCCAGCAGAGCTAGGACGCAAGCGAACACCGGGGAGCTGTTTTTT.

This rearrangement joins TRBV7-2 to TRBJ1-2; a weak D match, TRBD1 (6 bases). The V end lost 2 bases, the J end lost 4 bases, and 8 bases lay between the germline ends. The CDR3 is made up of 13 amino acids. CDR1 SGHTA and CDR2 FQGNSA come from the germline V gene. In DNA form, the CDR3 reads TGTGCCAGCAGCTTATCAGGGGTCTATGGCTACACCTTC. It encodes CASSLSGVYGYTF.

The chain uses TRBV5-1 and TRBJ1-1, with 8 positions matching TRBD1. This CDR3 has 13 amino acids. Germline CDR1 is SGHRS and CDR2 is YFSETQ. V shed 6 bases, J shed 1 base, and the junction held 2 bases outside the gene matches. The CDR3 coding sequence is TGCGCCAGCAAGGGGACAGGGAACACTGAAGCTTTCTTT. Its translation is CASKGTGNTEAFF.

J is TRBJ2-5 and V is TRBV3-1 (or the pseudogene TRBV3-2), with 8 bases aligning to TRBD2. Germline trimming cut 4 bases from V and 0 bases from J; bases unmatched to any gene: 7. Germline lookup yields CDR1 LGHDT and CDR2 YNNKEL (reference sequence). The CDR3 loop spans 16 amino acids. In DNA, the CDR3 is TGTGCCAGCAGCCCCCGGACTAGCTTGTACCAAGAGACCCAGTACTTC. Its protein is CASSPRTSLYQETQYF.

This sequence joins TRBV6-2 or TRBV6-3 and TRBJ1-2; possibly TRBD1 for D (6 bases). The CDR3 contains 16 residues. The ends were cut back, 3 bases at V and 0 bases at J, with 14 bases in the middle. Germline assignment: CDR1 MNHEY and CDR2 SVGEGT. In nucleotides, the CDR3 is TGTGCCAGCAGTTATTACGGACAGATAGCTAACTATGGCTACACCTTC. Encoded protein: CASSYYGQIANYGYTF.

The rearrangement links TRBV18 to TRBJ1-2, with a possible D match to TRBD1 (6 bases). The CDR3 spans 12 residues. Germline V gene sequence: CDR1 KGHSH, CDR2 LQKENI. Trimming took 4 bases from V and 8 from J, leaving 11 bases between them. This CDR3 reads CASSLGGDGYTF. The CDR3 DNA reads TGTGCCAGCTCACTCGGGGGCGACGGCTACACCTTC.

This chain uses TRBV18 with TRBJ1-4; D might be TRBD1 (5 bases). This CDR3 is 16 amino acids long. Trimming removed 6 bases at V and 8 bases at J, with 22 bases between. Germline CDR1 reads KGHSH; CDR2 reads LQKENI. DNA of the CDR3: TGTGCCAGCTCGCGCCAGCGTCAGGGTAGCGAAGAAAAACTGTTTTTT. Translated, it gives CASSRQRQGSEEKLFF.

The rearrangement joins TRBV4-3 to TRBJ2-3; 8 nucleotides agree with TRBD2. CDR3 length: 16 amino acids. After removal of 0 bases from V and 6 bases from J, the junction contained 8 bases not matched to a gene. CDR1 and CDR2 from the germline V gene are LGHNA and YSLEER. This CDR3 reads CASSQDSDPGGDTQYF. In nucleotides, the CDR3 is TGCGCCAGCAGCCAAGATAGTGACCCGGGGGGGGATACGCAGTATTTT.

The rearrangement links TRBV2 to TRBJ1-1, with D hard to call. Germline CDR1 is SNHLY and CDR2 is FYNNEI. The V end lost 6 bases, the J end lost 6 bases, and 17 bases lay between the germline ends. This CDR3 spans 14 amino acids. CDR3 amino acids: CASRPTERGSEAFF. CDR3 in DNA: TGTGCCAGCAGGCCCACTGAAAGAGGGTCTGAAGCTTTCTTT.

The chain carries TRBV12-3 or TRBV12-4 and TRBJ1-5, with D unresolved. With 2 bases removed from V and 6 bases from J, the gap between germline ends came to 5 bases. The CDR3 is made up of 12 amino acids. The CDR3 protein is CASSLFGQPQHF. The CDR3 DNA sequence: TGTGCCAGCAGTTTATTTGGTCAGCCCCAGCATTTT.

The genes are TRBV14 and TRBJ1-6, with D possibly TRBD1 on 5 matching bases. This CDR3 spans 15 amino acids. Looked up from germline, CDR1 is SGHDN and CDR2 is FVKESK. Deletions cut 2 bases from V and 7 bases from J, with 12 bases between. CDR3 sequence (DNA): TGTGCCAGCAGCCAATGGGGGATGGGCAATTCACCCCTCCACTTT. It encodes CASSQWGMGNSPLHF.

V and J are TRBV5-1 and TRBJ1-2; D gene ambiguous. The germline V gene has CDR1 SGHRS and CDR2 YFSETQ. Trimming removed 0 bases from V and 6 bases from J, with 18 bases in between. This CDR3 spans 16 amino acids. The DNA of the CDR3 is TGCGCCAGCAGCTTGGCCGGCAGGTCCCTTGGTGATGGCTACACCTTC. Translating it yields CASSLAGRSLGDGYTF. The entire variable domain, with the rest obtained from reference TRBV5-1 and TRBJ1-2, is as follows: KAGVTQTPRYLIKTRGQQVTLSCSPISGHRSVSWYQQTPGQGLQFLFEYFSETQRNKGNFPGRFSGRQFSNSRSEMNVSTLELGDSALYLCASSLAGRSLGDGYTFGSGTRLTVV.

The chain combines TRBV27 with TRBJ1-6; D is unresolved. Looked up from germline, CDR1 is MNHEY and CDR2 is SMNVEV (reference sequence). The CDR3 is 14 amino acids. The V end was cut by 8 bases, the J end by 10 bases, with 18 bases between. The CDR3 spells CASGLSGLRSPLHF. CDR3 coding DNA: TGTGCCAGCGGACTCTCTGGTCTTAGGTCACCCCTCCACTTT.

This clone was seen a single time. This rearrangement joins TRBV7-9 to TRBJ2-1; D is uncertain. The CDR3 totals 14 residues. The V gene's germline CDR1 is SEHNR and CDR2 FQNEAQ (reference sequence). The V end was cut by 1 base, the J end by 4 bases, with 8 bases between. The CDR3 sequence: CASSLVGLYNEQFF. The DNA of the CDR3 is TGTGCCAGCAGCTTAGTCGGTCTTTACAATGAGCAGTTCTTC.

The chain employs TRBV19 and TRBJ1-3; 7 nucleotides match TRBD1. V trimming: 7 bases; J trimming: 3 bases; junction bases outside the gene matches: 6. The CDR3 consists of 14 residues. CDR1 and CDR2 from the germline V gene are LNHDA and SQIVND (reference sequence). The CDR3 nucleotides read TGTGCCAGTACTGACAGGGTCTTTGGAAACACCATATATTTT. Translation gives CASTDRVFGNTIYF.